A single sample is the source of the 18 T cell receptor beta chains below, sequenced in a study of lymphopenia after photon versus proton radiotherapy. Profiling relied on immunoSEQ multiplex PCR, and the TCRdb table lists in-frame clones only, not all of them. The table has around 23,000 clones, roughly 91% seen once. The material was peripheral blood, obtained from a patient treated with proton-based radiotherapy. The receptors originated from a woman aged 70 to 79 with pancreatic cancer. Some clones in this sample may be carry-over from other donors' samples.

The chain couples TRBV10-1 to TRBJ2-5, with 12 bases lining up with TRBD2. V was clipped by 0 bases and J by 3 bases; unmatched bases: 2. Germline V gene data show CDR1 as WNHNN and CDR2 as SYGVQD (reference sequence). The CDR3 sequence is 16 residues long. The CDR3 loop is CASSESSSGREETQYF. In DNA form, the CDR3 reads TGCGCCAGCAGTGAGTCGTCTAGCGGGAGGGAAGAGACCCAGTACTTC.

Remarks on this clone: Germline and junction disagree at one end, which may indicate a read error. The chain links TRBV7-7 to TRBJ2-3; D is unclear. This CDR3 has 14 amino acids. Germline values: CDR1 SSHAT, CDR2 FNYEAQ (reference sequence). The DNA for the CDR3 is TGTGCTAGCAGCCCCACAGAGTACACAGATACGCAGTATTTT. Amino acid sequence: CASSPTEYTDTQYF. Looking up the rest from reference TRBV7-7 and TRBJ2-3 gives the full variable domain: GAGVSQSPRYKVTKRGQDVTLRCDPISSHATLYWYQQALGQGPEFLTYFNYEAQPDKSGLPSDRFSAERPEGSISTLTIQRTEQRDSAMYRCASSPTEYTDTQYFGPGTRLTVL.

CDR3 loop: CASSLAPGTSGSGGVSYEQYF. DNA of the CDR3: TGCGCCAGCAGCTTGGCTCCCGGGACTAGCGGGAGTGGTGGTGTGTCCTACGAGCAGTACTTC. The chain carries TRBV5-1 and TRBJ2-7; 14 nucleotides line up with TRBD2. The CDR3 is 21 residues long. Germline-derived CDR1 and CDR2 are SGHRS and YFSETQ. The V and J ends lost 0 bases and 1 base, in that order; junction bases with no gene match: 15.

The CDR3 is CASSFGITNEKLFF. The CDR3 coding sequence is TGCGCCAGCAGCTTTGGGATTACTAATGAAAAACTGTTTTTT. The V and J genes are TRBV5-1 and TRBJ1-4; D remains unclear. V was trimmed by 2 bases and J by 2 bases, leaving 7 bases between them. The CDR3 runs 14 residues. Germline-derived CDR1 and CDR2 are SGHRS and YFSETQ.

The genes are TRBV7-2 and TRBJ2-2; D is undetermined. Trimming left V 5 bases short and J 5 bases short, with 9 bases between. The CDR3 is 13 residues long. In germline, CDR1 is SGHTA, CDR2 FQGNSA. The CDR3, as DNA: TGTGCCAGCAGCCTCGTCTTAACCGGGGAGCTGTTTTTT. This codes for CASSLVLTGELFF.

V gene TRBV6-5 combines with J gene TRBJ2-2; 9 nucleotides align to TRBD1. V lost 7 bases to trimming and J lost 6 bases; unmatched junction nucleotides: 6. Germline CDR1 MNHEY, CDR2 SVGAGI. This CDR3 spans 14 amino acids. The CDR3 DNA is TGTGCCAGCAAGGGACAGGGTATCGCCGGGGAGCTGTTTTTT. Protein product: CASKGQGIAGELFF.

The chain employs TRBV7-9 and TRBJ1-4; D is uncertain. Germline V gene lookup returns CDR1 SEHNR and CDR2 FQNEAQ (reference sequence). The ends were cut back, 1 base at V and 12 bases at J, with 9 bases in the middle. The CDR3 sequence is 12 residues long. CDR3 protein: CASSLVREELFF. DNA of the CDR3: TGTGCCAGCAGCTTAGTAAGGGAAGAACTGTTTTTT.

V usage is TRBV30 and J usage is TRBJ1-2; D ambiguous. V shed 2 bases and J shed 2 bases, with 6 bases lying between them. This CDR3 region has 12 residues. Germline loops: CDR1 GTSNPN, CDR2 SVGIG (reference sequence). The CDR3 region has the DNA TGTGCCTGGAGTCAGATAAACTATGGCTACACCTTC. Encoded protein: CAWSQINYGYTF.

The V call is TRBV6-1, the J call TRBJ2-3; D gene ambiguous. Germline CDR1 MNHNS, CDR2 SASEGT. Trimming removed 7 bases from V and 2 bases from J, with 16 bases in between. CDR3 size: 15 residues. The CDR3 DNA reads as TGTGCCAGCATCATCAGCCCCCCGGTCACAGATACGCAGTATTTT. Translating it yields CASIISPPVTDTQYF.

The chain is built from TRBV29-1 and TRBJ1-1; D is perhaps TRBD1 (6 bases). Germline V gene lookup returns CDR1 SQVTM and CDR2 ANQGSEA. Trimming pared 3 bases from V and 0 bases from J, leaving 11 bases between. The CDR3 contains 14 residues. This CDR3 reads CSVDKGQMNTEAFF. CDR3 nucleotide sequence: TGCAGCGTTGATAAAGGACAGATGAACACTGAAGCTTTCTTT. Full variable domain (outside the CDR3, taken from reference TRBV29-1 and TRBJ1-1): SAVISQKPSRDICQRGTSLTIQCQVDSQVTMMFWYRQQPGQSLTLIATANQGSEATYESGFVIDKFPISRPNLTFSTLTVSNMSPEDSSIYLCSVDKGQMNTEAFFGQGTRLTVV.

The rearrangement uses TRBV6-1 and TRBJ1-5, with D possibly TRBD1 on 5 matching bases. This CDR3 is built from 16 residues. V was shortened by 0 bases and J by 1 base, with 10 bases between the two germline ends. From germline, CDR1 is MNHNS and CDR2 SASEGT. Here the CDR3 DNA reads TGTGCCAGCAGTGAAGCCTGGGGGTTAAGCAATCAGCCCCAGCATTTT. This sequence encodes CASSEAWGLSNQPQHF.

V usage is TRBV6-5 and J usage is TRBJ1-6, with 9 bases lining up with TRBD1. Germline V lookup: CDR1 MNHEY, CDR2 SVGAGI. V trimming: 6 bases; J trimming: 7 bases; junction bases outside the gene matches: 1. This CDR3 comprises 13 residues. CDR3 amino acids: CASRDRGNSPLHF. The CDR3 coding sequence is TGTGCCAGCAGGGACAGGGGAAATTCACCCCTCCACTTT.

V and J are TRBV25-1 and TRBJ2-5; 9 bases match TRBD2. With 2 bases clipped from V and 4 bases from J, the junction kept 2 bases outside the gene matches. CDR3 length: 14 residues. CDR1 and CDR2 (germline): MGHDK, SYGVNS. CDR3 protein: CASSEAGGGETQYF. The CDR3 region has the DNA TGTGCCAGCAGTGAAGCGGGAGGGGGAGAGACCCAGTACTTC.

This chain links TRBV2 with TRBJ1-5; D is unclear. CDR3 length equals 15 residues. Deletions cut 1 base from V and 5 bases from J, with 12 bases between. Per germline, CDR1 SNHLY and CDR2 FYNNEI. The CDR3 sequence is CASSEGGLAYQPQHF. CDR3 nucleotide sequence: TGTGCCAGCAGTGAAGGGGGATTAGCATATCAGCCCCAGCATTTT. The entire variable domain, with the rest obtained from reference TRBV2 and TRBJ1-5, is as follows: EPEVTQTPSHQVTQMGQEVILRCVPISNHLYFYWYRQILGQKVEFLVSFYNNEISEKSEIFDDQFSVERPDGSNFTLKIRSTKLEDSAMYFCASSEGGLAYQPQHFGDGTRLSIL.

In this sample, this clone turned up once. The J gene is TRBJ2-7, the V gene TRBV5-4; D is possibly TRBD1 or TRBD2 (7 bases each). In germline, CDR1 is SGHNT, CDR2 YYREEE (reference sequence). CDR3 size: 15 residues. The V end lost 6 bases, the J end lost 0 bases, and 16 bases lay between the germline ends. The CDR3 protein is CASNQGGGLSYEQYF. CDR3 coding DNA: TGTGCCAGCAACCAGGGGGGGGGCCTCTCCTACGAGCAGTACTTC.

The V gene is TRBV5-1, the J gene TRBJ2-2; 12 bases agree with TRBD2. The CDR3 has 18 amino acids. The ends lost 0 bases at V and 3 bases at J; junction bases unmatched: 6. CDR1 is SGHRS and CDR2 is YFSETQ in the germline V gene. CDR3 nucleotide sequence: TGCGCCAGCAGCTTGGACGCTAGCGGGAGGGTGCACACCGGGGAGCTGTTTTTT. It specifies CASSLDASGRVHTGELFF.

The CDR3 nucleotides are TGTGCCAGCAGTGATGCCGGGACACTTAACTATGGCTACACCTTC. Protein product: CASSDAGTLNYGYTF. The gene calls are TRBV6-1 and TRBJ1-2; the D gene is possibly TRBD1 (6 bases). The CDR3 runs to 15 residues. Between the trimmed V and J ends, which lost 3 bases and 1 base, there was a span of 12 bases. Germline CDR1 is MNHNS and CDR2 is SASEGT.

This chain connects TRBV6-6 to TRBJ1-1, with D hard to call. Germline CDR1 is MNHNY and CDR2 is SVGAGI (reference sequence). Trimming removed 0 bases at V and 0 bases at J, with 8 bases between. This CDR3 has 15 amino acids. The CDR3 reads CASSYSEGLNTEAFF. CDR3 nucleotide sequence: TGTGCCAGCAGTTACTCGGAGGGATTGAACACTGAAGCTTTCTTT.